One T cell receptor (beta chain) is described in this entry. Antigen unknown. The data originate from a study of graft-versus-host responses after intestinal transplantation. Study-level information: Isolated intestinal, liver-intestinal, or multivisceral transplants had been given to the recipients.

CDR3 length equals 12 residues. Per germline, CDR1 SGHVS and CDR2 FQNEAQ. V lost 6 bases and J lost 7, with 9 bases in between. Data came from immunoSEQ multiplex PCR; TCRdb stores just in-frame clones and leaves some out. The data contain 71,000 or so clones, 90% of them singletons. The chain carries TRBV7-8 and TRBJ2-2, with D possibly TRBD1 on 5 matching bases. Material: unstimulated CD8+ T cells sorted from spleen or lymph node cells, obtained before intestinal transplant. This receptor was identified in a human donor who received an intestinal transplant. The CDR3, as DNA: TGTGCCAGCAGTCCAGGGATCGGGGAGCTGTTTTTT. Amino acids: CASSPGIGELFF.